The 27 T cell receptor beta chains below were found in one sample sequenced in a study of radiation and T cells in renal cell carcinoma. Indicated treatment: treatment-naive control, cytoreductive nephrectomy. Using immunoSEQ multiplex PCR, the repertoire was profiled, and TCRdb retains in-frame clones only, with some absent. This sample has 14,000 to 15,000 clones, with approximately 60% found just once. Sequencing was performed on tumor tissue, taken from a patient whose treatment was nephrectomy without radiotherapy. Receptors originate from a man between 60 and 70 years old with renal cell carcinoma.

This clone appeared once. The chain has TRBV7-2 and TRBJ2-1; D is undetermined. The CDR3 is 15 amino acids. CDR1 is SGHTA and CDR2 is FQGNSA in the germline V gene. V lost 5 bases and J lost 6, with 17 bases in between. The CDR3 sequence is CASSPSLLYLNEQFF. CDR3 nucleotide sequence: TGTGCCAGCAGCCCCTCGTTACTCTACCTCAATGAGCAGTTCTTC.

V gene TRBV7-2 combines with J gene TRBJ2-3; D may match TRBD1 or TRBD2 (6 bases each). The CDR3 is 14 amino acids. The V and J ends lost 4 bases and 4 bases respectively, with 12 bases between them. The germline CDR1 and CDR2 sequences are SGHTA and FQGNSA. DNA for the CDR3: TGTGCCAGCAGCTCCTTAAGGGGGGCAGATACGCAGTATTTT. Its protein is CASSSLRGADTQYF.

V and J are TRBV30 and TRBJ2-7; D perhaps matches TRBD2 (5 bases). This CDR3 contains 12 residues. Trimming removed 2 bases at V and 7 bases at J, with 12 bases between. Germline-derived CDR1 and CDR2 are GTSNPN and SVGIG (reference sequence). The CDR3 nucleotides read TGTGCCTGGAGTAAAACTAGGGTTGAGCAGTACTTC. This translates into CAWSKTRVEQYF.

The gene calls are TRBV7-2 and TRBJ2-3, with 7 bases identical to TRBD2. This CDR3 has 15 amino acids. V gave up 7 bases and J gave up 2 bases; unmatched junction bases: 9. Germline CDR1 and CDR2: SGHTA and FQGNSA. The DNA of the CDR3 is TGTGCCAGCACCACACCTAGCGGAAACACAGATACGCAGTATTTT. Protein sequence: CASTTPSGNTDTQYF.

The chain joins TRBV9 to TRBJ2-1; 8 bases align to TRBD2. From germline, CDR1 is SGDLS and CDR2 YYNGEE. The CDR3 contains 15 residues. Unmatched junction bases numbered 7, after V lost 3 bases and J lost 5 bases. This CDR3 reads CASSARRTSNNEQFF. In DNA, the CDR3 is TGTGCCAGCAGCGCAAGACGGACTAGCAACAATGAGCAGTTCTTC.

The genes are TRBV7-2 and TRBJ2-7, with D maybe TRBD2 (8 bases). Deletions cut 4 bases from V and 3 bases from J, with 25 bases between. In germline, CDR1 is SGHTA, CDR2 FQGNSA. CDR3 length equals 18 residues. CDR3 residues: CASSYAQGGGGRHYEQYF. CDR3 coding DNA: TGTGCCAGCAGCTACGCCCAGGGGGGCGGCGGGAGGCACTACGAGCAGTACTTC.

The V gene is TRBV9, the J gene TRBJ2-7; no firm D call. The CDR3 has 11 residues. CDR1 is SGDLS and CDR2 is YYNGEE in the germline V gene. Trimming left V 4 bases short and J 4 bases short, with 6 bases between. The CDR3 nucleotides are TGTGCCAGCAGCCAAGGGTACGAGCAGTACTTC. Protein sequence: CASSQGYEQYF.

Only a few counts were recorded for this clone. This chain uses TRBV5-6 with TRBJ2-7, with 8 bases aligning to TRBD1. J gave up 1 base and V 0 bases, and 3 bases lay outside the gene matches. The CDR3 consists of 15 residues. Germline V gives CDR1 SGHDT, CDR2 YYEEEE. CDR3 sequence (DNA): TGTGCCAGCAGCTTGGGGACAGGGATATCCTACGAGCAGTACTTC. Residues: CASSLGTGISYEQYF. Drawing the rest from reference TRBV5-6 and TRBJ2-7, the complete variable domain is DAGVTQSPTHLIKTRGQQVTLRCSPKSGHDTVSWYQQALGQGPQFIFQYYEEEERQRGNFPDRFSGHQFPNYSSELNVNALLLGDSALYLCASSLGTGISYEQYFGPGTRLTVT.

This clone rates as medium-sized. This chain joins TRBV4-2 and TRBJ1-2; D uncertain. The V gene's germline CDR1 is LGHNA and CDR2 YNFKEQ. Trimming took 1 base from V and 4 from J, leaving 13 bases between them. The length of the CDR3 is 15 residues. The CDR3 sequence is CASSQVLNLGYGYTF. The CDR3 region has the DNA TGTGCCAGCAGCCAAGTCCTGAACCTCGGCTATGGCTACACCTTC.

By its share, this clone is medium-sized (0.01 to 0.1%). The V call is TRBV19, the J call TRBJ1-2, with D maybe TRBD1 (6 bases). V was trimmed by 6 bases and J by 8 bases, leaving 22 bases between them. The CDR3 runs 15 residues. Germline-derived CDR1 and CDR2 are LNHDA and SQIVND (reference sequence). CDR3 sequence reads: CASRATGRGTRGYTF. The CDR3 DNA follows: TGTGCCAGTAGAGCAACCGGGAGGGGGACCAGGGGCTACACCTTC.

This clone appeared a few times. The CDR3 spells CSSRGEDGYTF. CDR3 DNA sequence: TGCAGCTCCAGGGGTGAAGATGGCTACACCTTC. This chain links TRBV29-1 with TRBJ1-2; possibly TRBD1 for D (6 bases). V dropped 8 bases and J dropped 6 bases, with 13 bases sitting between them. The CDR3 contains 11 residues. Germline V gene sequence: CDR1 SQVTM, CDR2 ANQGSEA.

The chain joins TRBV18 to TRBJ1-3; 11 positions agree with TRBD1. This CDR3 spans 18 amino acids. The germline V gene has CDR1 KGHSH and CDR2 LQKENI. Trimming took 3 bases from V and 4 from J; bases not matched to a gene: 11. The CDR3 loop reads CASSPTHLWTGGGNTIYF. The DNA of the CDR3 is TGTGCCAGCTCACCCACACACCTCTGGACAGGGGGCGGAAACACCATATATTTT.

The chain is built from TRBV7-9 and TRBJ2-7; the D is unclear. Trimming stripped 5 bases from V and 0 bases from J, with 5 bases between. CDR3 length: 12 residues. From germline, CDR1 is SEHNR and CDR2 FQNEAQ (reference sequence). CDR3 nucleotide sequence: TGTGCCAGCAGCGGCGGCTCCTACGAGCAGTACTTC. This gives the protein CASSGGSYEQYF.

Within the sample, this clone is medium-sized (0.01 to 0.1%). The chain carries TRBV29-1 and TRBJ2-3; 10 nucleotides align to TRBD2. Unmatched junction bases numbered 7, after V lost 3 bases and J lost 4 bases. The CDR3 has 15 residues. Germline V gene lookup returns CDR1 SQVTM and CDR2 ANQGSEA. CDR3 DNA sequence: TGCAGCGTTGAGGCCCCTAGCGGGAGTTCAGATACGCAGTATTTT. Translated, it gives CSVEAPSGSSDTQYF.

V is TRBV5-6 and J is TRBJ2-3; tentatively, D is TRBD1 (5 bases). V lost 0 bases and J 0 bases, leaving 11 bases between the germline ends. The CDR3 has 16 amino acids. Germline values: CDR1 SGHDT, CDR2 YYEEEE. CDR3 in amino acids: CASSLASGQSTDTQYF. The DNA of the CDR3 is TGTGCCAGCAGCTTGGCCTCAGGACAAAGCACAGATACGCAGTATTTT.

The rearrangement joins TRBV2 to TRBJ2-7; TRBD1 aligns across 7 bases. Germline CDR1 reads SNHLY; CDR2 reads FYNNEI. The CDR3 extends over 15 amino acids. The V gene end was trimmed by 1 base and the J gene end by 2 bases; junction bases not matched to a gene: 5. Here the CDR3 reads CASSEDRTGAYEQYF. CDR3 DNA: TGTGCCAGCAGTGAAGATAGGACAGGAGCCTACGAGCAGTACTTC.

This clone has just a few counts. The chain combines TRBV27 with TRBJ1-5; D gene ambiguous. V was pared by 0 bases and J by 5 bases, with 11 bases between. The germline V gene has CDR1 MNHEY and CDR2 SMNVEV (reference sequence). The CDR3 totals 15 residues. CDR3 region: CASSLSGTLYQPQHF. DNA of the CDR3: TGTGCCAGCAGTTTATCCGGCACCCTGTATCAGCCCCAGCATTTT.

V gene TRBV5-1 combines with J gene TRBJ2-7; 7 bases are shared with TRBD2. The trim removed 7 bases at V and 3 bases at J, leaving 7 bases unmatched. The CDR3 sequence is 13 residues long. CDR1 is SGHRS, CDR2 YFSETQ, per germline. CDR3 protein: CASGEGLLYEQYF. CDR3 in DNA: TGCGCCAGCGGGGAGGGTTTGCTCTACGAGCAGTACTTC.

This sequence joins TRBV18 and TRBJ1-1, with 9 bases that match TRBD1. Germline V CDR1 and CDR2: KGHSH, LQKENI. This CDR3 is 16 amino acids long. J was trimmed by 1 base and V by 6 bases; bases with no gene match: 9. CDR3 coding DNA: TGTGCCAGCTCGCCCAAAACAGGGGGCGGGAACACTGAAGCTTTCTTT. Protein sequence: CASSPKTGGGNTEAFF.

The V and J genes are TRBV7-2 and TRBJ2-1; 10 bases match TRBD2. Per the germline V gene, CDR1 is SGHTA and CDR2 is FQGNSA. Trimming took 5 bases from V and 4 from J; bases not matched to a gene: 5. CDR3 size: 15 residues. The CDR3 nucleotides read TGTGCCAGCAGCCCAATACTAGCGGGGTACAATGAGCAGTTCTTC. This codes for CASSPILAGYNEQFF.

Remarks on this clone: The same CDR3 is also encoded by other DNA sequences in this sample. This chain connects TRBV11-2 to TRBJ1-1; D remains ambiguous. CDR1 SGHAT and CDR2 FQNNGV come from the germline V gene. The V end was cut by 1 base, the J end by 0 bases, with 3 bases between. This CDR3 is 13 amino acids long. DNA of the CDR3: TGTGCCAGCAGCTTAGGTGTGAACACTGAAGCTTTCTTT. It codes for CASSLGVNTEAFF.

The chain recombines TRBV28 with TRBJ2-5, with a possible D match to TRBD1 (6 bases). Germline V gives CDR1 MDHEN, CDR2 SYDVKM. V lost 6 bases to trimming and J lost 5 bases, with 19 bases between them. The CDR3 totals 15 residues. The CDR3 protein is CASSQGQFQGETQYF. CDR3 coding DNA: TGTGCCAGCAGCCAAGGACAGTTCCAGGGGGAGACCCAGTACTTC.

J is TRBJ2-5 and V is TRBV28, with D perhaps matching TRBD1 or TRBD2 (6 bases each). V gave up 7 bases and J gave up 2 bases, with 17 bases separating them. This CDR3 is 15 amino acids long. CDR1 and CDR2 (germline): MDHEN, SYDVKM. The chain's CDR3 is CASTGGGGLQETQYF. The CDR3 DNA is TGTGCCAGCACCGGAGGTGGGGGGCTTCAAGAGACCCAGTACTTC.

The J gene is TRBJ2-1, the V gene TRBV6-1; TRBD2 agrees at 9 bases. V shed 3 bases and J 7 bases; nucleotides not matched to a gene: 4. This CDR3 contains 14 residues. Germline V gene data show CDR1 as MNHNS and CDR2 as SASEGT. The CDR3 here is CASSEAGGWNEQFF. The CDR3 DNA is TGTGCCAGCAGTGAGGCGGGGGGGTGGAATGAGCAGTTCTTC.

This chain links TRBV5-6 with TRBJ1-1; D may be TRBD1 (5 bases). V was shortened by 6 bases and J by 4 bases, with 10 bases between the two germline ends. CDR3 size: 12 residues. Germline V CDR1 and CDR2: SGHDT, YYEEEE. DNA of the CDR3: TGTGCCAGCAATGTGAGGGGCACTGAAGCTTTCTTT. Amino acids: CASNVRGTEAFF.

CDR3: CASSLRGLSLFF. The CDR3 DNA follows: TGTGCCAGCAGCTTGAGGGGACTATCGTTGTTCTTC. This rearrangement joins TRBV5-6 to TRBJ2-1, with 7 bases fitting TRBD2. With 1 base clipped from V and 15 bases from J, the junction kept 7 bases outside the gene matches. The CDR3 contains 12 residues. Germline CDR1 SGHDT, CDR2 YYEEEE. The full variable domain, completed using reference TRBV5-6 and TRBJ2-1, is DAGVTQSPTHLIKTRGQQVTLRCSPKSGHDTVSWYQQALGQGPQFIFQYYEEEERQRGNFPDRFSGHQFPNYSSELNVNALLLGDSALYLCASSLRGLSLFFGPGTRLTVL.

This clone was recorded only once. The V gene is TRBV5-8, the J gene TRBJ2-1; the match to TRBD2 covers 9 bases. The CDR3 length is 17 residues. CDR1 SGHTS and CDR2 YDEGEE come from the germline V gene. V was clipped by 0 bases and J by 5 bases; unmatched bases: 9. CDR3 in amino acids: CASSLEAAGGQHNEQFF. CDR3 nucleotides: TGTGCCAGCAGCTTGGAGGCGGCGGGGGGGCAACACAATGAGCAGTTCTTC.